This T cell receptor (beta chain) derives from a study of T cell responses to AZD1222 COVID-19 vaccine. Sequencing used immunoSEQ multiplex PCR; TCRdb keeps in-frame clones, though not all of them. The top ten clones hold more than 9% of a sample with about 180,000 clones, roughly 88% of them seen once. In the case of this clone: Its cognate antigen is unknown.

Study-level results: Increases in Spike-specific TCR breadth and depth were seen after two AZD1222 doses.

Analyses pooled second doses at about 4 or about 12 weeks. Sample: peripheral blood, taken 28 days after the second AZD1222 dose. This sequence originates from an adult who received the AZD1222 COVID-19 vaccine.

CDR3 coding DNA: TGTGCCAGCAGTAAAGCTAGCGGGGAATACAATGAGCAGTTCTTC. This sequence encodes CASSKASGEYNEQFF. The V call is TRBV28, the J call TRBJ2-1, with TRBD2 identical over 9 bases. The V segment lost 5 bases and the J segment 4 bases; nucleotides outside the gene matches: 6. This CDR3 region has 15 residues. Germline V gene lookup returns CDR1 MDHEN and CDR2 SYDVKM.